The clone carrying this T cell receptor (beta chain) was detected a few times. A read error is possible here, since a much larger clone lies one base away. The CDR3 has 14 amino acids. Germline CDR1 and CDR2: MNHNS and SASEGT. This sample stems from a study of tumor-infiltrating lymphocytes in primary liver carcinoma. As for the study in general: Samples produced roughly 3.65 to 7.5 million productive TCRbeta reads, comparable across tissue types.

The authors took blood RNA from unsorted whole blood and also extracted germline DNA. The template, roughly 510 ng total RNA, yielded TCR beta cDNA made with a constant-region primer. Sequencing libraries for TCR beta derived from three nested multiplex PCR rounds that used slightly modified ARM-PCR. Rounds one and two of PCR, each of 10 cycles, were primed with TRBV1-TRBV30 forward primers and a C-beta reverse primer. A single record per CDR3 protein comes from TCRdb applying MiXCR to the multiplex PCR reads. Among some 320,000 distinct CDR3 sequences listed, 65% were seen once. Sequencing was done on a sample of peripheral blood. V is TRBV6-1 and J is TRBJ2-3; no clear D. This sequence originates from a man aged 40-49 years with primary liver carcinoma and hepatitis B virus infection. The CDR3 DNA follows: TGTGCCAGCAGTGATCCTCCCCTCACAGATACGCATTATTTT. This encodes CASSDPPLTDTHYF.